This is a list of T cell receptor beta chains from one sample in a study of Ad26.COV2.S vaccination and SARS-CoV-2 variants. The data were produced by immunoSEQ multiplex PCR, yet TCRdb's version contains in-frame clones alone and is incomplete. The top ten hold roughly 5% of the sample, which has hundreds of thousands of clones, 75% to 90% seen once. Here the sequenced sample was peripheral blood, taken in a trial of Ad26.COV2.S vaccine versus placebo. The receptors were gathered from a person aged 18-60 years who received the Ad26.COV2.S COVID-19 vaccine or a placebo. The CDR3 runs from the conserved cysteine through the conserved F or W. The D gene is left open where the match is weak. For some rows the clone size is stated as once, few or many, or as a class when expanded; others skip it.

NA	TRBJ1-3	NA	TRBV2	CASSFGTNSGNTIYF	TGTGCCAGCAGTTTCGGGACGAACTCTGGAAACACCATATATTTT
NA	TRBJ2-5	NA	TRBV5-1	CASSLIAGASGETQYF	TGCGCCAGCAGCTTGATTGCGGGGGCGTCGGGTGAGACCCAGTACTTC
NA	TRBJ2-1	NA	TRBV4-1	CASSQDQSSYNEQFF	TGCGCCAGCAGCCAAGATCAGAGCTCCTACAATGAGCAGTTCTTC
TRBD1	TRBJ1-1	NA	TRBV4-1	CASSLGTGLLNPLNTEAFF	TGCGCCAGCAGCCTTGGGACAGGCCTCCTAAACCCTTTGAACACTGAAGCTTTCTTT
NA	TRBJ2-3	once	TRBV5-1	CASTFGPTATDTQYF	TGCGCCAGCACCTTTGGCCCCACTGCCACAGATACGCAGTATTTT
NA	TRBJ2-1	NA	TRBV18	CASSPGFGAGDFNEQFF	TGTGCCAGCTCACCGGGGTTCGGGGCGGGCGATTTCAATGAGCAGTTCTTC
NA	TRBJ1-2	NA	TRBV6-2/TRBV6-3	CASSYGTLNYGYTF	TGTGCCAGCAGTTACGGGACTCTCAACTATGGCTACACCTTC
NA	TRBJ2-1	NA	TRBV7-2	CASSLLSPGTYVYNEQFF	TGTGCCAGCAGCTTACTATCGCCCGGGACCTATGTTTACAATGAGCAGTTCTTC
NA	TRBJ1-1	once	TRBV24-1	CATSDSRTGWTEAFF	TGTGCCACCAGTGACTCAAGGACGGGTTGGACTGAAGCTTTCTTT
NA	TRBJ1-2	NA	TRBV28	CASSLLHGYTF	TGTGCCAGCAGTTTATTGCATGGCTACACCTTC
TRBD2	TRBJ2-4	NA	TRBV5-4	CASSSGLAGEFKNIQYF	TGTGCCAGCAGCTCGGGACTAGCGGGGGAGTTCAAAAACATTCAGTACTTC
NA	TRBJ2-3	NA	TRBV28	CASSLAGGANTQYF	TGTGCCAGCAGTTTAGCTGGGGGCGCGAATACGCAGTATTTT
TRBD1	TRBJ2-5	NA	TRBV5-1	CASSVGTGQETQYF	TGCGCCAGCAGCGTCGGGACAGGACAAGAGACCCAGTACTTC
NA	TRBJ2-7	NA	TRBV7-8	CASSFPATYEQYF	TGTGCCAGCAGCTTTCCCGCCACCTACGAGCAGTACTTC
NA	TRBJ2-3	NA	TRBV9	CASSPSPTGTATDTQYF	TGTGCCAGCAGCCCTTCTCCAACAGGGACTGCCACAGATACGCAGTATTTT
NA	TRBJ1-2	NA	TRBV7-2	CASSLEAGQGDGYTF	TGTGCCAGCAGCTTAGAAGCAGGGCAGGGTGATGGCTACACCTTC
NA	TRBJ2-1	NA	TRBV18	CASSPYTASYNEQFF	TGTGCCAGCTCACCGTACACAGCATCCTACAATGAGCAGTTCTTC
TRBD1	TRBJ1-1	NA	TRBV19	CASSTLRDRGTEAFF	TGTGCCAGTAGTACCCTCCGGGACAGGGGTACTGAAGCTTTCTTT
TRBD1	TRBJ1-2	NA	TRBV6-1	CASSEGQGYGYTF	TGTGCCAGCAGTGAAGGACAGGGTTATGGCTACACCTTC
NA	TRBJ2-3	NA	TRBV9	CASSVGGRGVGDTQYF	TGTGCCAGCAGCGTAGGTGGCAGGGGTGTGGGAGATACGCAGTATTTT
TRBD1	TRBJ1-1	NA	TRBV7-2	CASKYSLGTGTEAFF	TGTGCCAGCAAGTACTCCTTGGGGACAGGCACTGAAGCTTTCTTT
TRBD1	TRBJ2-1	NA	TRBV6-2/TRBV6-3	CASSLGQGLNEQFF	TGTGCCAGCAGTTTGGGACAGGGTTTGAATGAGCAGTTCTTC
TRBD1	TRBJ1-4	NA	TRBV19	CASRSGTGGQSTNEKLFF	TGTGCCAGTAGGTCCGGGACAGGGGGCCAATCAACTAATGAAAAACTGTTTTTT
NA	TRBJ1-1	NA	TRBV6-2/TRBV6-3	CASSYRNTEAFF	TGTGCCAGCAGTTACAGGAACACTGAAGCTTTCTTT
NA	TRBJ2-7	once	TRBV10-2	CASRQGSYEQYF	TGCGCCAGCAGGCAGGGCTCCTACGAGCAGTACTTC
TRBD2	TRBJ2-1	NA	TRBV11-3	CASSLEAGEGSYNEQFF	TGTGCCAGCAGCTTAGAGGCGGGAGAGGGTTCCTACAATGAGCAGTTCTTC
TRBD2	TRBJ2-5	once	TRBV6-6	CASSFYLTSGQETQYF	TGTGCCAGCAGTTTCTACCTGACTAGCGGGCAAGAGACCCAGTACTTC
TRBD1	TRBJ1-2	NA	TRBV3-1/TRBV3-2	CASSPWTGQQGANYGYTF	TGTGCCAGCAGCCCCTGGACAGGGCAACAGGGGGCTAACTATGGCTACACCTTC
NA	TRBJ2-1	once	TRBV27	CASSFISGTPRDEQFF	TGTGCCAGCAGTTTTATCTCAGGGACACCCAGGGATGAGCAGTTCTTC
NA	TRBJ2-3	NA	TRBV18	CASSVNEVSTDTQYF	TGTGCCAGCTCCGTGAACGAAGTTAGCACAGATACGCAGTATTTT
NA	TRBJ1-1	NA	TRBV19	CASRRPSSWATEAFF	TGTGCCAGTAGGCGGCCGTCCAGCTGGGCCACTGAAGCTTTCTTT
NA	TRBJ1-1	NA	TRBV6-5	CASSYFGGAGAFF	TGTGCCAGCAGTTATTTTGGGGGGGCCGGAGCTTTCTTT
TRBD1	TRBJ2-7	NA	TRBV5-4	CASSHRTGGSYEQYF	TGTGCCAGCAGCCATCGCACAGGGGGCTCCTACGAGCAGTACTTC
NA	TRBJ1-5	NA	TRBV4-3	CASSQDLADRNQPQHF	TGCGCCAGCAGCCAAGATTTGGCGGACCGAAATCAGCCCCAGCATTTT
NA	TRBJ2-2	NA	TRBV27	CASSLSGNTGELFF	TGTGCCAGCAGTTTAAGCGGGAACACCGGGGAGCTGTTTTTT
NA	TRBJ2-5	NA	TRBV28	CASSLREDNQETQYF	TGTGCCAGCAGTTTACGTGAGGACAACCAAGAGACCCAGTACTTC
NA	TRBJ1-6	NA	TRBV2	CASSELRNSPLHF	TGTGCCAGCAGTGAACTTCGGAATTCACCCCTCCACTTT
NA	TRBJ1-1	few	TRBV3-1/TRBV3-2	CASSHLSGTGAFF	TGTGCCAGCAGCCACCTATCCGGGACGGGGGCTTTCTTT
NA	TRBJ1-1	NA	TRBV5-1	CASSLEGGPSTEAFF	TGCGCCAGCAGCTTGGAAGGGGGGCCATCCACTGAAGCTTTCTTT
NA	TRBJ2-1	NA	TRBV29-1	CSVVRGHEQFF	TGCAGCGTCGTCAGGGGCCATGAGCAGTTCTTC
NA	TRBJ2-6	NA	TRBV29-1	CSASKAGGTGANVLTF	TGCAGCGCCTCTAAGGCAGGGGGGACTGGGGCCAACGTCCTGACTTTC
NA	TRBJ2-7	NA	TRBV4-3	CAKIHRRNDEQYF	TGCGCCAAGATCCACAGGCGCAACGACGAGCAGTACTTC
NA	TRBJ1-1	NA	TRBV5-6	CASSLYSGLGNTEAFF	TGTGCCAGCAGCTTGTACTCAGGGCTAGGGAACACTGAAGCTTTCTTT
NA	TRBJ1-3	NA	TRBV4-3	CASSQDLDREENAGNTIYF	TGCGCCAGCAGCCAAGATCTCGATAGGGAAGAAAACGCTGGAAACACCATATATTTT
TRBD1	TRBJ2-7	NA	TRBV4-2	CASSQTDRGRYEQYF	TGTGCCAGCAGCCAAACCGACAGGGGCCGATACGAGCAGTACTTC
TRBD1	TRBJ2-5	NA	TRBV5-4	CASSGTEEETQYF	TGTGCCAGCAGCGGGACAGAGGAAGAGACCCAGTACTTC
NA	TRBJ2-5	once	TRBV19	CASSNTDRGLQETQYF	TGTGCCAGTAGTAACACCGACAGGGGACTACAAGAGACCCAGTACTTC
NA	TRBJ1-1	NA	TRBV4-1	CASSPPSGRSYTMNTEAFF	TGCGCCAGCAGCCCGCCATCCGGACGGTCCTACACCATGAACACTGAAGCTTTCTTT
TRBD1	TRBJ1-1	NA	TRBV9	CASSVEGQGVSEAFF	TGTGCCAGCAGCGTAGAGGGACAGGGGGTGTCTGAAGCTTTCTTT
TRBD2	TRBJ2-5	NA	TRBV19	CASSTSLAGGQETQYF	TGTGCCAGTAGTACCTCCCTAGCGGGAGGCCAAGAGACCCAGTACTTC
NA	TRBJ1-6	once	TRBV19	CASKKGSSYNSPLHF	TGTGCCAGTAAGAAGGGAAGCTCCTATAATTCACCCCTCCACTTT
NA	TRBJ2-1	NA	TRBV5-4	CASSLVTGALSYNEQFF	TGTGCCAGCAGCTTGGTGACGGGAGCTCTCTCCTACAATGAGCAGTTCTTC
NA	TRBJ2-5	NA	TRBV7-8	CASSLGSVRGQETQYF	TGTGCCAGCAGCTTAGGGAGTGTCCGGGGGCAAGAGACCCAGTACTTC
NA	TRBJ2-5	NA	TRBV19	CASSSLIGAVGTQYF	TGTGCCAGTAGTTCCCTAATCGGGGCCGTGGGGACCCAGTACTTC
TRBD1	TRBJ2-2	NA	TRBV6-5	CAGQGGDRDTGELFF	TGTGCCGGACAAGGCGGGGACAGGGACACCGGGGAGCTGTTTTTT
TRBD1	TRBJ2-1	NA	TRBV4-2	CASSYPGQPYNEQFF	TGTGCCAGCAGCTACCCGGGACAGCCTTACAATGAGCAGTTCTTC
NA	TRBJ2-2	NA	TRBV6-2/TRBV6-3	CASSPTGTPPTGELFF	TGTGCCAGCAGCCCTACCGGGACTCCCCCCACCGGGGAGCTGTTTTTT
NA	TRBJ1-5	NA	TRBV2	CASSDRGNNQPQHF	TGTGCCAGCAGTGATAGGGGGAACAATCAGCCCCAGCATTTT
NA	TRBJ2-5	NA	TRBV14	CASSQVGDGVTQYF	TGTGCCAGCAGCCAAGTTGGGGACGGCGTGACCCAGTACTTC
TRBD1	TRBJ2-2	NA	TRBV19	CASSRGGSANGELFF	TGTGCCAGTAGTCGAGGGGGCTCAGCGAACGGGGAGCTGTTTTTT